The 24 T cell receptor beta chains in this list originate from one sample, sequenced in a study of blood T cells in healthy people across ages. The use of a sample-barcoded 5' primer and a J-beta primer mix characterized a second PCR of 7 to 11 cycles. TCRdb recomputed calls from the 5' RACE reads with MiXCR, one row per CDR3 protein. The sample has 1.5 million to 2 million distinct CDR3 sequences; roughly 27% are singletons. Sequences were obtained from blood. The receptors originated from a woman under 40 in good health.

This clonotype was seen at least ten times. The chain is built from TRBV9 and TRBJ2-7, with 14 bases identical to TRBD2. J lost 4 bases, V lost 3 bases, and 0 bases had no gene match. The V gene's germline CDR1 is SGDLS and CDR2 YYNGEE. The CDR3 consists of 14 residues. The CDR3 nucleotides read TGTGCCAGCAGCGGGACTAGCGGGGGGTACGAGCAGTACTTC. This sequence encodes CASSGTSGGYEQYF.

This clonotype has only a few counts. The rearrangement uses TRBV7-9 and TRBJ1-2; D is unresolved. Looked up from germline, CDR1 is SEHNR and CDR2 is FQNEAQ (reference sequence). The CDR3 is 11 amino acids. V lost 8 bases and J 4 bases, leaving 8 bases between the germline ends. CDR3: CASGGGYGYTF. In DNA, the CDR3 is TGTGCCAGCGGCGGCGGCTATGGCTACACCTTC.

The table lists this clonotype with many counts. This rearrangement joins TRBV7-9 to TRBJ1-2; TRBD1 might be the D (5 bases). Trimming stripped 5 bases from V and 8 bases from J, with 12 bases between. The CDR3 is 12 amino acids. Germline V gives CDR1 SEHNR, CDR2 FQNEAQ (reference sequence). CDR3 nucleotide sequence: TGTGCCAGCAGCCAGACAGTAGGAGGCTACACCTTC. Translating gives CASSQTVGGYTF.

This clonotype appeared a few times. The chain links TRBV10-3 to TRBJ2-6; D is possibly TRBD1 (6 bases). The CDR3 runs 18 residues. Per germline, CDR1 ENHRY and CDR2 SYGVKD. Trimming took 4 bases from V and 0 from J, leaving 16 bases between them. Here the CDR3 reads CAISVGAGVSSGANVLTF. The CDR3 DNA reads TGTGCCATCAGTGTGGGGGCAGGGGTTAGCTCTGGGGCCAACGTCCTGACTTTC.

The chain combines TRBV20-1 with TRBJ2-7, with 9 bases matching TRBD2. The CDR3 sequence is 14 residues long. V gave up 5 bases and J gave up 0 bases; unmatched junction bases: 5. Germline CDR1 and CDR2: DFQATT and SNEGSKA (reference sequence). CDR3 in amino acids: CSAGTSSISYEQYF. The CDR3 DNA follows: TGCAGTGCTGGGACTAGCTCAATCTCCTACGAGCAGTACTTC.

Ten or more counts support this clonotype. This sequence joins TRBV7-2 and TRBJ2-7, with 8 bases fitting TRBD2. The CDR3 is 15 amino acids. The trim removed 0 bases at V and 3 bases at J, leaving 4 bases unmatched. Germline assignment: CDR1 SGHTA and CDR2 FQGNSA. This chain's CDR3 is CASSLAQSGSYEQYF. The CDR3 DNA follows: TGTGCCAGCAGCTTAGCCCAGAGCGGGAGCTACGAGCAGTACTTC.

V usage is TRBV19 and J usage is TRBJ1-5, with a possible D match to TRBD1 (5 bases). Germline V gene data show CDR1 as LNHDA and CDR2 as SQIVND (reference sequence). The length of the CDR3 is 15 residues. V was cut by 4 bases and J by 5 bases, with 15 bases left in between. This CDR3 reads CASSSASGVYQPQHF. The CDR3 region has the DNA TGTGCCAGTAGTAGTGCGTCGGGGGTTTATCAGCCCCAGCATTTT.

This clonotype has a handful of counts. V is TRBV7-2 and J is TRBJ2-6; tentative D call: TRBD1 (6 bases). Germline V gene data show CDR1 as SGHTA and CDR2 as FQGNSA. The CDR3 runs 17 residues. Trimming shortened V by 4 bases and J by 0 bases, and 13 bases separated the two germline ends. In DNA form, the CDR3 reads TGTGCCAGCAGCTCCCCGGGACAATCCTCTGGGGCCAACGTCCTGACTTTC. Protein product: CASSSPGQSSGANVLTF. Variable domain in full (rest from reference TRBV7-2 and TRBJ2-6): GAGVSQSPSNKVTEKGKDVELRCDPISGHTALYWYRQSLGQGLEFLIYFQGNSAPDKSGLPSDRFSAERTGGSVSTLTIQRTQQEDSAVYLCASSSPGQSSGANVLTFGAGSRLTVL.

This rearrangement joins TRBV20-1 to TRBJ2-1; possible D gene TRBD2, 6 bases. V shed 2 bases and J shed 2 bases, with 19 bases lying between them. The germline V gene encodes CDR1 DFQATT and CDR2 SNEGSKA (reference sequence). The CDR3 covers 17 residues. Here the CDR3 reads CSARPWPLRGTYNEQFF. CDR3 bases: TGCAGTGCTAGACCCTGGCCCCTGCGGGGAACCTACAATGAGCAGTTCTTC.

The V gene is TRBV27, the J gene TRBJ2-1, with TRBD2 matching 10 bases. This CDR3 is 14 amino acids long. With V trimmed by 8 bases and J by 7 bases, 8 bases remained unmatched. Germline V gene data show CDR1 as MNHEY and CDR2 as SMNVEV (reference sequence). CDR3: CASRWTSGLNEQFF. As DNA, the CDR3 is TGTGCCAGCCGATGGACTAGCGGTTTGAATGAGCAGTTCTTC.

Here the CDR3 DNA reads TGCGCCAGCAGCTTACAGGGGGGTAGCCTACGCGAGCAGTACTTC. It codes for CASSLQGGSLREQYF. The rearrangement links TRBV5-1 to TRBJ2-4; 8 bases map to TRBD1. The assigned J gene may be wrong: the sequence end matches TRBJ2-7 better. Germline loops: CDR1 SGHRS, CDR2 YFSETQ. This CDR3 has 15 amino acids.

The rearrangement links TRBV11-2 to TRBJ2-1; 10 bases are shared with TRBD2. Looked up from germline, CDR1 is SGHAT and CDR2 is FQNNGV. Trimming took 1 base from V and 12 from J; bases not matched to a gene: 12. This CDR3 contains 16 residues. The CDR3 spells CASSLGVSGGAPVQFF. The CDR3 nucleotides are TGTGCCAGCAGCTTAGGGGTCAGCGGGGGGGCCCCGGTGCAGTTCTTC.

A note on this clonotype: A much bigger clone sits one base away, suggesting this may be a read error. V usage is TRBV24-1 and J usage is TRBJ1-2; D not certain. Germline V gene lookup returns CDR1 KGHDR and CDR2 SFDVKD. Trimming stripped 7 bases from V and 7 bases from J, with 18 bases between. The CDR3 is 14 residues long. The CDR3 sequence is CATRDTSSSPGYTF. DNA of the CDR3: TGTGCCACCAGGGATACGTCGTCGTCTCCTGGCTACACCTTC.

About this clonotype: One end of the junction is discordant with germline, which a read error may explain. This chain joins TRBV15 and TRBJ2-5; D unclear. The CDR3 is 12 amino acids. Per the germline V gene, CDR1 is LNHNV and CDR2 is YYDKDF (reference sequence). CDR3 in DNA: TGTGCCACCAGCAGAGTTGGAGAGGCCCAGTACTTC. It encodes CATSRVGEAQYF.

The table lists this clonotype with a few counts. Given a much more abundant clone one base away, this may be a read error. J is TRBJ2-7 and V is TRBV15; TRBD2 matches 8 bases. V trimming: 1 base; J trimming: 6 bases; junction bases outside the gene matches: 8. The CDR3 is 15 amino acids. Germline V gene lookup returns CDR1 LNHNV and CDR2 YYDKDF (reference sequence). CDR3 loop: CATSRGAGASSEQYF. In DNA form, the CDR3 reads TGTGCCACCAGCAGAGGAGCGGGGGCCAGCAGCGAGCAGTACTTC.

This clonotype was detected only a few times. A read error is possible here, since a much larger clone lies one base away. The rearrangement links TRBV6-5 to TRBJ2-7; TRBD1 agrees at 7 bases. CDR1 is MNHEY, CDR2 SVGAGI, per germline. The CDR3 spans 15 residues. The CDR3: CAGSPRTGTVYEQYF. In DNA form, the CDR3 reads TGTGCCGGCAGTCCACGAACCGGGACAGTCTACGAGCAGTACTTC.

V is TRBV7-9 and J is TRBJ1-2, with 11 nucleotides matching TRBD1. Germline V gene lookup returns CDR1 SEHNR and CDR2 FQNEAQ (reference sequence). V gave up 5 bases and J gave up 8 bases; unmatched junction bases: 10. The CDR3 totals 15 residues. CDR3 DNA: TGTGCCAGCAGCGCGTCGGACAGGGGGCGCATCGGCTACACCTTC. It codes for CASSASDRGRIGYTF.

The chain is built from TRBV12-3 or TRBV12-4 and TRBJ1-5; D gene unclear. Trimming left V 6 bases short and J 3 bases short, with 15 bases between. CDR3 size: 15 residues. CDR3 sequence (DNA): TGTGCCAGCAGGAGAACGGACTCAGACAATCAGCCCCAGCATTTT. Residues: CASRRTDSDNQPQHF.

In regard to this clonotype: One junction end disagrees with the germline gene, perhaps due to a read error. This sequence joins TRBV5-1 and TRBJ2-1; the D gene is possibly TRBD2 (6 bases). The germline CDR1 and CDR2 sequences are SGHRS and YFSETQ. This CDR3 spans 16 amino acids. CDR3 residues: CASGLEGSRDLDEQFF. Here the CDR3 DNA reads TGCGCCAGCGGCTTGGAGGGTAGCCGAGATTTGGATGAGCAGTTCTTC.

In regard to this clonotype: A much larger clone sits a single nucleotide away, making a read error possible. The chain couples TRBV6-5 to TRBJ2-5, with TRBD2 matching over 10 bases. With V trimmed by 5 bases and J by 13 bases, 16 bases remained unmatched. Germline CDR1 reads MNHEY; CDR2 reads SVGAGI. There are 15 residues in the CDR3. The CDR3 sequence: CASSRRTSGSLERYF. The CDR3 DNA follows: TGTGCCAGCAGTCGAAGGACTAGCGGATCATTGGAGCGGTACTTC.

In its sample, this clonotype was seen a few times. The genes are TRBV6-6 and TRBJ1-2, with 9 bases fitting TRBD1. Per the germline V gene, CDR1 is MNHNY and CDR2 is SVGAGI (reference sequence). Trimming removed 5 bases from V and 3 bases from J; junction bases left unmatched: 7. The CDR3 length is 15 residues. The CDR3 sequence is CASSQSTGGYYGYTF. CDR3 nucleotide sequence: TGTGCCAGCAGTCAATCAACAGGGGGCTACTATGGCTACACCTTC.

This chain connects TRBV29-1 to TRBJ2-1; D gene ambiguous. Matching the DNA end better, TRBJ2-7 makes the J call doubtful. This CDR3 has 15 residues. Per the germline V gene, CDR1 is SQVTM and CDR2 is ANQGSEA. The CDR3 region is CSVAAGIASYNEQYF. In nucleotides, the CDR3 is TGCAGCGTTGCGGCTGGAATCGCCTCCTACAATGAGCAGTACTTC.

The chain combines TRBV7-2 with TRBJ2-5, with TRBD1 identical over 9 bases. With V trimmed by 3 bases and J by 11 bases, 16 bases remained unmatched. Germline V gives CDR1 SGHTA, CDR2 FQGNSA. This CDR3 comprises 16 residues. The CDR3 loop is CASSFIPGQGYKEQYF. The CDR3 bases are TGTGCCAGCAGCTTTATCCCGGGACAGGGATATAAGGAGCAGTACTTC.

This clonotype was picked up a small number of times. The chain has TRBV7-2 and TRBJ2-7; 12 bases map to TRBD2. After removal of 10 bases from V and 4 bases from J, the junction contained 5 bases not matched to a gene. Germline lookup yields CDR1 SGHTA and CDR2 FQGNSA. The CDR3 is 13 residues long. The CDR3 coding sequence is TGTGCCACAGCTAGCGGGAGGGAGTACGAGCAGTACTTC. Translation: CATASGREYEQYF. Filled out from reference TRBV7-2 and TRBJ2-7, the complete variable domain reads GAGVSQSPSNKVTEKGKDVELRCDPISGHTALYWYRQSLGQGLEFLIYFQGNSAPDKSGLPSDRFSAERTGGSVSTLTIQRTQQEDSAVYLCATASGREYEQYFGPGTRLTVT.